This T cell receptor (beta chain) is from a study of T cell repertoires in ileal Crohn's disease. Study-wide findings and caveats: Sorted CD8 T cells held more high-frequency clones than CD4.

In the case of this clone: Its antigen is still unknown.

Produced via immunoSEQ multiplex PCR; TCRdb's table is partial and in-frame only. The sample has around 15,000 clones, under 80% seen once. There are 14 residues in the CDR3. Per the germline V gene, CDR1 is MNHNS and CDR2 is SASEGT. The V gene end was trimmed by 7 bases and the J gene end by 2 bases; junction bases not matched to a gene: 8. Sequenced material: ileal tissue. This TCR came from an adult with Crohn's disease. The genes are TRBV6-1 and TRBJ2-7, with TRBD1 matching over 7 bases. CDR3 sequence: CASIGTAGTYEQYF. In nucleotides, the CDR3 is TGTGCCAGCATTGGGACAGCCGGAACCTACGAGCAGTACTTC.